The next 26 T cell receptor beta chains were all read from a single sample in a study of shared clonotypes between healthy human individuals. Here immunoSEQ multiplex PCR was the method, and the copy in TCRdb shows in-frame clones only, minus some. The sample has 1 million to 1.2 million clones, approximately 80% seen once. The sample taken for sequencing was memory CD4+ T cells from PBMCs. Subset specified: CD45RA-negative fraction. These receptors came from a man aged 18 to 30 in good health. Some clones in this sample may be carry-over from other donors' samples.

This chain links TRBV4-3 with TRBJ2-1; TRBD2 agrees at 10 bases. Trimming at V came to 1 base and at J to 5 bases, leaving 11 bases not matched to a gene. Germline V gene lookup returns CDR1 LGHNA and CDR2 YSLEER. The CDR3 runs to 18 residues. DNA for the CDR3: TGCGCCAGCAGCCAAGGGACTAGCGGCGGGAGTTTACACAATGAGCAGTTCTTC. Translation: CASSQGTSGGSLHNEQFF.

This clone was counted a few times. The gene calls are TRBV5-6 and TRBJ2-5, with 11 bases aligning to TRBD2. Per the germline V gene, CDR1 is SGHDT and CDR2 is YYEEEE. This CDR3 spans 14 amino acids. Trimming removed 0 bases from V and 11 bases from J; junction bases left unmatched: 6. The CDR3: CASSLGTSGLGQYF. In DNA form, the CDR3 reads TGTGCCAGCAGCTTGGGGACTAGCGGGCTCGGGCAGTACTTC.

The sample holds one count of this clone. V gene TRBV28 combines with J gene TRBJ1-5; no firm D call. The V gene lost 7 bases and the J gene lost 4 bases, with 14 bases spanning the gap. The CDR3 consists of 14 residues. Germline CDR1 reads MDHEN; CDR2 reads SYDVKM. Written as DNA, the CDR3 is TGTGCCAGCAATTCGGGTTTTAGGAATCAGCCCCAGCATTTT. This gives the protein CASNSGFRNQPQHF.

The CDR3 protein is CASRPIGTSREGTEAFF. DNA for the CDR3: TGTGCCAGCAGACCAATCGGGACCTCCCGTGAAGGCACTGAAGCTTTCTTT. The chain is built from TRBV28 and TRBJ1-1, with a tentative D call TRBD1 (5 bases). Germline CDR1 and CDR2: MDHEN and SYDVKM. V lost 6 bases and J lost 4, with 24 bases in between. The CDR3 spans 17 residues.

The chain carries TRBV11-3 and TRBJ2-5, with no clear D. V was cut by 1 base and J by 5 bases, with 14 bases left in between. Germline loops: CDR1 SGHNT, CDR2 YENEEA. This CDR3 contains 15 residues. CDR3 nucleotide sequence: TGTGCCAGCAGCTTAGGCCAGTCGGCATGGGAGACCCAGTACTTC. Translation gives CASSLGQSAWETQYF.

The table lists this clone with a few counts. Additional DNA sequences in this sample encode the identical CDR3. Written as DNA, the CDR3 is TGCGCCAGCAGCTTGACTAGCGGGAGCACAGATACGCAGTATTTT. It yields the protein CASSLTSGSTDTQYF. V and J are TRBV5-1 and TRBJ2-3, with 9 nucleotides matching TRBD2. With V trimmed by 1 base and J by 0 bases, 0 bases remained unmatched. The CDR3 is 15 amino acids. The germline V gene encodes CDR1 SGHRS and CDR2 YFSETQ. Based on the CDR3 plus reference TRBV5-1 and TRBJ2-3, the full variable domain is KAGVTQTPRYLIKTRGQQVTLSCSPISGHRSVSWYQQTPGQGLQFLFEYFSETQRNKGNFPGRFSGRQFSNSRSEMNVSTLELGDSALYLCASSLTSGSTDTQYFGPGTRLTVL.

The chain combines TRBV29-1 with TRBJ2-5, with D maybe TRBD2 (6 bases). V was shortened by 6 bases and J by 3 bases, with 17 bases between the two germline ends. Germline V gene data show CDR1 as SQVTM and CDR2 as ANQGSEA. This CDR3 spans 14 amino acids. CDR3 bases: TGCAGCGTAGCTCCCGGGAGCAAAAAAGAGACCCAGTACTTC. Translating gives CSVAPGSKKETQYF.

V and J are TRBV7-7 and TRBJ2-7; TRBD2 might be the D (5 bases). V was shortened by 5 bases and J by 1 base, with 12 bases between the two germline ends. Germline CDR1 SSHAT, CDR2 FNYEAQ (reference sequence). CDR3 length: 14 amino acids. CDR3 coding DNA: TGTGCCAGCAGCCCGACGGACTTATCCTACGAGCAGTACTTC. Its protein is CASSPTDLSYEQYF. Variable domain in full (rest from reference TRBV7-7 and TRBJ2-7): GAGVSQSPRYKVTKRGQDVTLRCDPISSHATLYWYQQALGQGPEFLTYFNYEAQPDKSGLPSDRFSAERPEGSISTLTIQRTEQRDSAMYRCASSPTDLSYEQYFGPGTRLTVT.

The chain joins TRBV11-1 to TRBJ1-2; D perhaps matches TRBD1 (5 bases). Germline V gives CDR1 SGHAT, CDR2 FQDESV (reference sequence). V lost 0 bases, J lost 9 bases, and 11 bases lay in between. The CDR3 length is 13 residues. CDR3 protein: CASSLATGRSYTF. The CDR3 region has the DNA TGTGCCAGCAGCTTAGCAACAGGAAGGAGCTACACCTTC. The whole variable domain, remainder taken from reference TRBV11-1 and TRBJ1-2, is EAEVAQSPRYKITEKSQAVAFWCDPISGHATLYWYRQILGQGPELLVQFQDESVVDDSQLPKDRFSAERLKGVDSTLKIQPAELGDSAMYLCASSLATGRSYTFGSGTRLTVV.

The chain has TRBV27 and TRBJ2-3; 10 bases agree with TRBD2. Trimming removed 7 bases from V and 1 base from J; junction bases left unmatched: 8. There are 16 residues in the CDR3. Germline lookup yields CDR1 MNHEY and CDR2 SMNVEV (reference sequence). The CDR3 DNA sequence: TGTGCCAGCACCATAATAGCGGGAGGACGCACAGATACGCAGTATTTT. Translated, it gives CASTIIAGGRTDTQYF.

The rearrangement links TRBV29-1 to TRBJ2-5, with 8 bases that match TRBD1. The CDR3 consists of 14 residues. With 3 bases clipped from V and 4 bases from J, the junction kept 7 bases outside the gene matches. Germline CDR1 and CDR2: SQVTM and ANQGSEA. The DNA of the CDR3 is TGCAGCGTTGACGACAGGGGTTTGTCAGAGACCCAGTACTTC. This sequence encodes CSVDDRGLSETQYF.

A word on this clone: It differs at one base from a far larger clone, so likely a read error. Other DNA sequences in the sample encode the same CDR3. This chain joins TRBV5-1 and TRBJ2-5; no clear D. CDR1 is SGHRS and CDR2 is YFSETQ in the germline V gene. V gave up 2 bases and J gave up 3 bases, with 2 bases separating them. The CDR3 is made up of 11 amino acids. The CDR3, as DNA: TGCGCCAGCAGCTTCAAAGAGACCCAGTACTTC. Protein product: CASSFKETQYF.

This clone has at least ten counts. This chain joins TRBV28 and TRBJ2-7; possibly TRBD1 or TRBD2 for D (5 bases each). This CDR3 is 15 amino acids long. Germline V gene sequence: CDR1 MDHEN, CDR2 SYDVKM. Trimming left V 4 bases short and J 2 bases short, with 15 bases between. The CDR3 DNA follows: TGTGCCAGCAGTTCCCCCGGGACCAATCCCTACGAGCAGTACTTC. Protein: CASSSPGTNPYEQYF.

On this clone: A much more abundant neighbour one base away suggests this may be a read error. At the DNA level, this CDR3 is encoded by other sequences in the same sample as well. V is TRBV5-5 and J is TRBJ1-2; 7 nucleotides line up with TRBD1. CDR1 and CDR2 (germline): SGHKS, YYEKEE (reference sequence). There are 14 residues in the CDR3. With 0 bases clipped from V and 2 bases from J, the junction kept 1 base outside the gene matches. The CDR3 bases are TGTGCCAGCAGCTTGGACAGGGGCAACTATGGCTACACCTTC. Its translation is CASSLDRGNYGYTF.

This sequence joins TRBV9 and TRBJ1-2; 7 bases map to TRBD1. In germline, CDR1 is SGDLS, CDR2 YYNGEE. The ends lost 0 bases at V and 8 bases at J; junction bases unmatched: 4. The CDR3 extends over 13 amino acids. CDR3 amino acids: CASSVEGGGGYTF. CDR3 nucleotide sequence: TGTGCCAGCAGCGTAGAGGGAGGGGGCGGCTACACCTTC. Based on the CDR3 plus reference TRBV9 and TRBJ1-2, the full variable domain is DSGVTQTPKHLITATGQRVTLRCSPRSGDLSVYWYQQSLDQGLQFLIQYYNGEERAKGNILERFSAQQFPDLHSELNLSSLELGDSALYFCASSVEGGGGYTFGSGTRLTVV.

The rearrangement joins TRBV18 to TRBJ2-7; D is perhaps TRBD1 (6 bases). V gave up 4 bases and J gave up 3 bases, with 13 bases separating them. The CDR3 is made up of 14 amino acids. The germline gives CDR1 KGHSH, CDR2 LQKENI. The CDR3 protein is CASSRLQGDYEQYF. The CDR3 nucleotides read TGTGCCAGCTCACGCCTACAGGGCGACTACGAGCAGTACTTC.

This sequence joins TRBV29-1 and TRBJ1-1; 7 bases line up with TRBD1. The germline gives CDR1 SQVTM, CDR2 ANQGSEA. The J segment lost 5 bases and the V segment lost 6 bases, leaving 9 bases of the junction unmatched. This CDR3 is 13 amino acids long. CDR3 nucleotide sequence: TGCAGCGTCCCAAGGGGGCTGGGAACTGAAGCTTTCTTT. Translation: CSVPRGLGTEAFF.

This clone was found once. The chain is built from TRBV7-9 and TRBJ2-5; D remains unclear. Germline lookup yields CDR1 SEHNR and CDR2 FQNEAQ (reference sequence). V shed 1 base and J shed 6 bases, with 9 bases lying between them. The CDR3 spans 13 residues. The CDR3 sequence: CASSLGSWQTQYF. In nucleotides, the CDR3 is TGTGCCAGCAGCTTAGGGTCATGGCAGACCCAGTACTTC. Looking up the rest from reference TRBV7-9 and TRBJ2-5 gives the full variable domain: DTGVSQNPRHKITKRGQNVTFRCDPISEHNRLYWYRQTLGQGPEFLTYFQNEAQLEKSRLLSDRFSAERPKGSFSTLEIQRTEQGDSAMYLCASSLGSWQTQYFGPGTRLLVL.

This chain uses TRBV27 with TRBJ2-5; 10 bases are a match to TRBD2. Germline loops: CDR1 MNHEY, CDR2 SMNVEV (reference sequence). The CDR3 runs to 18 residues. V trimming: 2 bases; J trimming: 5 bases; junction bases outside the gene matches: 14. This chain's CDR3 is CASSLRRLAGVAGETQYF. CDR3 bases: TGTGCCAGCAGTTTAAGGAGGCTAGCGGGAGTGGCTGGGGAGACCCAGTACTTC.

V usage is TRBV2 and J usage is TRBJ2-1, with 10 nucleotides matching TRBD2. This CDR3 spans 15 amino acids. Losses at the gene ends were 6 bases for V and 4 bases for J; bases not matched to a gene: 6. Germline assignment: CDR1 SNHLY and CDR2 FYNNEI. The CDR3 sequence: CASSLLAGNYNEQFF. The DNA for the CDR3 is TGTGCCAGCAGCTTACTAGCGGGAAATTACAATGAGCAGTTCTTC.

This clone occurred a few times. The chain carries TRBV7-7 and TRBJ2-3, with 10 bases identical to TRBD1. The trim removed 3 bases at V and 7 bases at J, leaving 1 base unmatched. This CDR3 has 13 residues. Germline V gene data show CDR1 as SSHAT and CDR2 as FNYEAQ (reference sequence). CDR3 protein: CASSLDRGNTQYF. The CDR3, as DNA: TGTGCCAGCAGCTTGGACAGGGGGAATACGCAGTATTTT. The full variable domain, rest sourced from reference TRBV7-7 and TRBJ2-3, is GAGVSQSPRYKVTKRGQDVTLRCDPISSHATLYWYQQALGQGPEFLTYFNYEAQPDKSGLPSDRFSAERPEGSISTLTIQRTEQRDSAMYRCASSLDRGNTQYFGPGTRLTVL.

The chain employs TRBV7-2 and TRBJ2-7; 7 bases map to TRBD2. The J segment lost 1 base and the V segment lost 5 bases, leaving 14 bases of the junction unmatched. CDR1 is SGHTA and CDR2 is FQGNSA in the germline V gene. CDR3 length equals 17 residues. The CDR3 nucleotides are TGTGCCAGCAGCAACATACGCCCTGGCGGGAGTTCCTACGAGCAGTACTTC. It translates to CASSNIRPGGSSYEQYF.

This chain connects TRBV9 to TRBJ2-2; D remains unclear. The CDR3 extends over 15 amino acids. The germline V and J ends were trimmed by 4 bases and 1 base, with 11 bases remaining between them. CDR1 is SGDLS, CDR2 YYNGEE, per germline. CDR3: CASSFSLLNTGELFF. CDR3 nucleotide sequence: TGTGCCAGCAGCTTCAGCCTTTTGAACACCGGGGAGCTGTTTTTT.

The chain has TRBV5-1 and TRBJ2-5; possible D gene TRBD2, 7 bases. Germline lookup yields CDR1 SGHRS and CDR2 YFSETQ. The CDR3 consists of 15 residues. Trimming removed 0 bases from V and 5 bases from J, with 14 bases in between. This CDR3 is CASSLGGGGRETQYF. The CDR3 nucleotides read TGCGCCAGCAGCTTGGGCGGGGGCGGCCGGGAGACCCAGTACTTC.

The V gene is TRBV7-2, the J gene TRBJ2-5; 9 bases are shared with TRBD2. The CDR3 has 15 residues. The V and J ends lost 7 bases and 2 bases, in that order; junction bases with no gene match: 8. Germline lookup yields CDR1 SGHTA and CDR2 FQGNSA. CDR3: CASNTGTSLQETQYF. DNA for the CDR3: TGTGCCAGCAATACCGGGACTAGCCTTCAAGAGACCCAGTACTTC. The whole variable domain, remainder taken from reference TRBV7-2 and TRBJ2-5, is GAGVSQSPSNKVTEKGKDVELRCDPISGHTALYWYRQSLGQGLEFLIYFQGNSAPDKSGLPSDRFSAERTGGSVSTLTIQRTQQEDSAVYLCASNTGTSLQETQYFGPGTRLLVL.

This clone is a singleton in its sample. A far larger clone is a single base away, which makes a read error likely. The J gene is TRBJ1-2, the V gene TRBV6-1; D is undetermined. The V and J ends lost 4 bases and 7 bases respectively, with 7 bases between them. The CDR3 is 11 amino acids. Germline CDR1 is MNHNS and CDR2 is SASEGT. CDR3 in amino acids: CASSAWPGYTF. The CDR3 coding sequence is TGTGCCAGCAGTGCCTGGCCTGGCTACACCTTC.